This T cell receptor beta chain was recorded in a study of regulatory T cells in long-lasting Graves disease. Germline CDR1 reads SGHAT; CDR2 reads FQDESV (reference sequence). CDR3 length: 12 amino acids. CDR3-region Arm-PCR and iRepertoire HTBI primers produced the TCR beta libraries. Each CDR3 protein gets one entry after TCRdb re-called the multiplex PCR reads with MiXCR. The sample has about 540,000 distinct CDR3 sequences; 13% are singletons. Details on this clonotype: The antigen is not known. Mismatch with germline at one junction end may stem from a read error.

Stated time point: newly diagnosed GD, antithyroid drugs for less than 3 months. TCR sequences were obtained from RNA taken from PBMCs. Whole-study results and caveats: Among the persistent patients, 2,500 to 3,500 public clonotypes were shared, more than the approximately 1,000 shared among new patients. Authors noted too few samples as a limitation.

The same data also went into a second study, on T cells in Graves' hyperthyroidism and ophthalmopathy. That publication notes: In the first-round RT-PCR of the TCR CDR3, the HTBI primer set was used.

The clonotype comes from a man aged 25-45 years with Graves disease. The rearrangement joins TRBV11-1 to TRBJ2-3; D is unresolved. This specimen consisted of peripheral blood mononuclear cells (PBMCs), obtained at new diagnosis, from a patient treated with antithyroid drugs. The CDR3 DNA is TGTGCCGGCAGCTCTTCTCTCGATACGCAGTATTTT. It is translated as CAGSSSLDTQYF.